This entry concerns a single T cell receptor (beta chain). Antigen: not known. The V gene end was trimmed by 9 bases and the J gene end by 7 bases; junction bases not matched to a gene: 11. Germline V lookup: CDR1 MNHNS, CDR2 SASEGT. CDR3 length: 14 amino acids. This specimen comes from a study of beta chain features in type 1 diabetes. General study findings and limits: Individuals with type 1 diabetes displayed fewer insertions and more deletions at VDJ junctions.

The investigators reverse transcribed all of the isolated RNA, so they sequenced expressed TCRB transcripts. TCRdb's table, derived via immunoSEQ multiplex PCR, lists solely in-frame clones and lacks some. This repertoire shows roughly 230,000 clones, 7.5% to 10% found once; its top ten account for 0.03% to 0.035%. Sequencing was done on a sample of naive CD4+ T cells from blood. The origin of this receptor is a woman aged 18-35 years in good health. The chain links TRBV6-1 to TRBJ2-5, with 10 bases identical to TRBD1. CDR3 sequence reads: CASQGTGVRGTQYF. The CDR3, as DNA: TGTGCCAGTCAAGGGACAGGGGTTCGCGGGACCCAGTACTTC.